This T cell receptor beta chain was identified during a study of T cell repertoires in cytomegalovirus infection (dated by TCRdb to the late 2010s). Regarding the complete study: The HLA type of each donor mattered for the analysis, because public TCR beta signatures pointed to carriage of CMV infection along with the matching HLA type. The study at large found these results: The ex vivo response was dominated by HLA-C-restricted CMV-specific TCR beta clonotypes, which also provided the single most frequent clonotype in two of eight donors. Carriers of CMV infection plus the relevant HLA type were discriminated by the cumulative frequency of public TCR beta family members in the study cohort and in an independent approximately 340-donor cohort.

Comments on this clonotype: There is no known antigen for this receptor. No base-level quality is on record; no much larger clone is a single base apart.

The CDR3, cysteine through phenylalanine, is 14 amino acids long. Left in the record is the CDR3 DNA by itself, 42 bases read in frame from the first base. Trimming takes 3 bases from V and 2 bases from J, and the germline ends sit 14 bases apart. CDR1 and CDR2, looked up from the germline V gene (reference sequence), are DFQATT and SNEGSKA. The reads were generated on an Illumina HiSeq 1500. The raw public data were reprocessed by TCRdb itself: fastp quality trimming at Q25, MiXCR clonotype calling, in-frame beta chains only. Each entry is one CDR3 protein sequence, shown with its most common DNA and genes. For this sample there are some 280,000 distinct CDR3 sequences; roughly an eighth appear just once. The ten largest account for roughly 8.7% of the sample.

The chain links TRBV20-1 with TRBJ2-7; the D gene is perhaps TRBD1 or TRBD2, as each covers 5 bases. Sequenced sample: PBMCs. This clonotype originated in a human donor in good health (CMV status not recorded). Some clones in this sample may be carry-over from other donors' samples. The CDR3 has the sequence CSASLPGRTYEQYF. In nucleotides, the sequence is TGCAGTGCTAGCCTACCGGGACGAACCTACGAGCAGTACTTC.